Below, 2 T cell receptor beta chains from the same sample are listed, as sequenced in a study of OX40 agonist ivuxolimab in advanced cancers. Method: immunoSEQ multiplex PCR; TCRdb's copy keeps in-frame clones and lacks some. The sample shows 67,000 or so clones, around four fifths of them seen only once. The input for sequencing was CD4+ or CD8+ T cells sorted from blood, taken in a trial of the OX40 agonist ivuxolimab. Every receptor here comes from an adult with an advanced solid tumor such as melanoma, head and neck, liver or kidney cancer.

This clone has more than one count but fewer than ten. The CDR3 loop reads CASSVAGVGEETQYF. The CDR3 coding sequence is TGTGCCAGCAGTGTAGCAGGGGTTGGAGAAGAGACCCAGTACTTC. The chain couples TRBV2 to TRBJ2-5, with D possibly matching TRBD1 (6 bases). The germline V gene has CDR1 SNHLY and CDR2 FYNNEI. The CDR3 spans 15 residues. V was pared by 4 bases and J by 3 bases, with 15 bases between. Based on the CDR3 plus reference TRBV2 and TRBJ2-5, the full variable domain is EPEVTQTPSHQVTQMGQEVILRCVPISNHLYFYWYRQILGQKVEFLVSFYNNEISEKSEIFDDQFSVERPDGSNFTLKIRSTKLEDSAMYFCASSVAGVGEETQYFGPGTRLLVL.

V is TRBV5-6 and J is TRBJ2-3, with D possibly TRBD1 on 6 matching bases. CDR3 length: 14 residues. Trimming cost V 3 bases and J 10 bases, with 18 bases left between them. Germline CDR1 reads SGHDT; CDR2 reads YYEEEE. The chain's CDR3 is CASSSGQGPRPQYF. The CDR3 nucleotides read TGTGCCAGCAGCTCCGGGCAGGGGCCACGACCGCAGTATTTT. The variable domain in full, with the rest retrieved from reference TRBV5-6 and TRBJ2-3, is DAGVTQSPTHLIKTRGQQVTLRCSPKSGHDTVSWYQQALGQGPQFIFQYYEEEERQRGNFPDRFSGHQFPNYSSELNVNALLLGDSALYLCASSSGQGPRPQYFGPGTRLTVL.